This is a list of T cell receptor beta chains from one sample in a study of tumour-infiltrating T cells in Burkitt lymphoma. Assay: immunoSEQ multiplex PCR; the TCRdb copy retains only in-frame clones and omits some. The table has around 50,000 clones, around a third seen once. The sequenced sample was tumor tissue. Receptors were obtained from a human donor with Burkitt lymphoma. CDR3s include the opening cysteine and the closing phenylalanine or tryptophan. The order of the fields is V gene, J gene, CDR3 protein.

TRBV6-1	TRBJ2-7	CASVGGVHEQYF
TRBV5-6	TRBJ2-1	CASSSPGAGRWFF
TRBV7-8	TRBJ2-5	CASSSRAAEETQYF
TRBV29-1	TRBJ1-1	CSVGWEVAEAFF
TRBV4-1	TRBJ1-1	CASSQSVDTEAFF
TRBV18	TRBJ1-6	CASSPPGPTGGGSPLHF
TRBV29-1	TRBJ1-1	CSVKDRAAFF
TRBV7-2	TRBJ1-3	CASSFIPSSGNTIYF
TRBV4-3	TRBJ1-1	CASSQDLSGGPPEAFF
TRBV6-5	TRBJ2-7	CASSWMGEKRQQYF
TRBV9	TRBJ1-1	CASSPGAGVSTEAFF
TRBV7-9	TRBJ2-2	CASSPIAGGLSRELFF
TRBV6-1	TRBJ2-5	CASSGGSQETQYF
TRBV5-4	TRBJ2-7	CASSRSSGDSYEQYF
TRBV30	TRBJ1-3	CAWSAFVAEGNTIYF
TRBV7-2	TRBJ2-7	CASSLGQGRRTYEQYF
TRBV10-3	TRBJ1-3	CAITFGLSSGNTIYF
TRBV6-6	TRBJ2-7	CASSYLTLSSEQYF
TRBV5-1	TRBJ1-1	CASSLVVNTEAFF
TRBV5-1	TRBJ2-1	CASPGLAGGPVNEQFF
TRBV28	TRBJ2-5	CASSPGGSRSYF
TRBV11-3	TRBJ2-3	CASSPGITDTQYF
TRBV6-5	TRBJ2-5	CASSLAGETQYF
TRBV5-6	TRBJ2-2	CASSSYRGPNTGELFF
TRBV5-5	TRBJ2-3	CASGVGGGTDTQYF
TRBV7-2	TRBJ1-5	CASSMDPDQPQHF
TRBV6-5	TRBJ1-3	CASTAGTSGNTIYF
TRBV7-2	TRBJ2-7	CASRRGYEQYF